This TCR beta chain was recovered during a study of T cells in Graves' hyperthyroidism and ophthalmopathy. Study-level results: Prediction of ophthalmopathy progression came a median roughly 6.7 months pre-onset.

V was trimmed by 3 bases and J by 5 bases, leaving 16 bases between them. Germline-derived CDR1 and CDR2 are MDHEN and SYDVKM. The CDR3 is 15 residues long. RNA transcripts served as the template for amplifying TCR beta CDR3 regions. HTBI primers were the set used in a first-round RT-PCR of the TCR CDR3. TCRdb reanalysed the multiplex PCR reads using MiXCR and keeps one entry per CDR3 protein. This sample yields hundreds of thousands of distinct CDR3 sequences, of which approximately 36% are seen a single time; around a third belongs to the top ten. Subjects aged 18 to 65 presented with newly diagnosed hyperthyroidism of less than 2 months' duration. Each 10 ml fresh peripheral blood draw supplied the PBMCs. About this clonotype itself: Antigen: not known.

The sequence came from a woman aged 40 to 55 with Graves' hyperthyroidism. The rearrangement uses TRBV28 and TRBJ2-5; perhaps TRBD2 as D (5 bases). Material: blood. This CDR3 reads CASSLGVKGRETQYF. The CDR3, as DNA: TGTGCCAGCAGTTTGGGAGTAAAGGGAAGGGAGACCCAGTACTTC.